The rows below give T cell receptor beta chains drawn from one sample of a study of blood T cell repertoires in COVID-19. Generated by immunoSEQ multiplex PCR, the TCRdb table keeps only in-frame clones and is missing some. The sample records approximately 220,000 clones, around 83% being singletons. The sequencing input was PBMCs or T cells enriched from blood (not recorded which). The source of these receptors is a woman aged 40 to 49 with acute COVID-19. Both conserved end residues are part of each CDR3. The D gene is left open where the match is weak. Rows may omit the clone size; those that give it use once, few, many or a size class.

V gene: TRBV25-1; J gene: TRBJ2-5; clone size: NA; D gene: NA; CDR3 protein: CASSEVHGTLPRDQYF; CDR3 DNA: TGTGCCAGCAGTGAAGTCCACGGGACACTTCCAAGAGACCAGTACTTC
V gene: TRBV5-1; J gene: TRBJ1-1; clone size: NA; D gene: NA; CDR3 protein: CASSLGEFRVHTEAFF; CDR3 DNA: TGCGCCAGCAGCTTGGGTGAATTCCGGGTGCACACTGAAGCTTTCTTT
V gene: TRBV15; J gene: TRBJ1-4; clone size: NA; D gene: NA; CDR3 protein: CATSSDTTAGAGKKLFF; CDR3 DNA: TGTGCCACCAGCAGCGATACCACAGCGGGGGCGGGGAAGAAACTGTTTTTT
V gene: TRBV9; J gene: TRBJ2-2; clone size: NA; D gene: TRBD2; CDR3 protein: CASSFGGAGLELFF; CDR3 DNA: TGTGCCAGCAGTTTTGGGGGAGCGGGACTGGAGCTGTTTTTT
V gene: TRBV25-1; J gene: TRBJ1-2; clone size: NA; D gene: TRBD1; CDR3 protein: CASSPLGTGGMDGYTF; CDR3 DNA: TGTGCCAGCAGCCCTCTGGGGACAGGGGGTATGGATGGCTACACCTTC
V gene: TRBV2; J gene: TRBJ1-3; clone size: NA; D gene: NA; CDR3 protein: CASKGPGAGNTIYF; CDR3 DNA: TGTGCCAGCAAAGGGCCGGGAGCTGGAAACACCATATATTTT
V gene: TRBV24-1; J gene: TRBJ2-2; clone size: NA; D gene: NA; CDR3 protein: CATRGGNTGELFF; CDR3 DNA: TGTGCCACCAGGGGGGGGAACACCGGGGAGCTGTTTTTT
V gene: TRBV18; J gene: TRBJ1-5; clone size: once; D gene: NA; CDR3 protein: CASSPVGGVEPQHF; CDR3 DNA: TGTGCCAGCTCACCAGTCGGGGGGGTTGAGCCCCAGCATTTT
V gene: TRBV19; J gene: TRBJ2-2; clone size: NA; D gene: NA; CDR3 protein: CASSGMSGELFF; CDR3 DNA: TGTGCCAGTAGCGGGATGAGCGGGGAGCTGTTTTTT
V gene: TRBV24-1; J gene: TRBJ2-7; clone size: NA; D gene: NA; CDR3 protein: CATSDYRSSYEQYF; CDR3 DNA: TGTGCCACCAGTGATTACAGGTCCTCCTACGAGCAGTACTTC
V gene: TRBV9; J gene: TRBJ2-1; clone size: many; D gene: NA; CDR3 protein: CASSVGTVYNEQFF; CDR3 DNA: TGTGCCAGCAGCGTAGGGACAGTCTACAATGAGCAGTTCTTC
V gene: TRBV10-3; J gene: TRBJ1-1; clone size: NA; D gene: NA; CDR3 protein: CAIRGGLQGVQAFF; CDR3 DNA: TGTGCCATCAGGGGCGGATTACAGGGAGTGCAAGCTTTCTTT
V gene: TRBV30; J gene: TRBJ2-4; clone size: once; D gene: NA; CDR3 protein: CAWSKAVAKNIQYF; CDR3 DNA: TGTGCCTGGAGTAAGGCGGTAGCCAAAAACATTCAGTACTTC
V gene: TRBV9; J gene: TRBJ2-3; clone size: NA; D gene: TRBD2; CDR3 protein: CASSPAGTSPTDTQYF; CDR3 DNA: TGTGCCAGCAGCCCCGCCGGGACTAGCCCCACAGATACGCAGTATTTT
V gene: TRBV5-4; J gene: TRBJ2-1; clone size: NA; D gene: TRBD2; CDR3 protein: CASSPSGGRDNEQFF; CDR3 DNA: TGTGCCAGCAGCCCTAGCGGGGGGCGGGACAATGAGCAGTTCTTC
V gene: TRBV21-1; J gene: TRBJ2-2; clone size: NA; D gene: NA; CDR3 protein: CASSKEAGGAPGELFF; CDR3 DNA: TGTGCCAGCAGCAAAGAAGCAGGGGGCGCCCCCGGGGAGCTGTTTTTT
V gene: TRBV10-2; J gene: TRBJ2-3; clone size: NA; D gene: NA; CDR3 protein: CASSFADTQYF; CDR3 DNA: TGCGCCAGCAGTTTCGCAGATACGCAGTATTTT
V gene: TRBV7-8; J gene: TRBJ1-1; clone size: NA; D gene: NA; CDR3 protein: CASSFSGGRTEAFF; CDR3 DNA: TGTGCCAGCAGCTTCTCGGGAGGGCGCACTGAAGCTTTCTTT
V gene: TRBV10-3; J gene: TRBJ2-2; clone size: NA; D gene: TRBD2; CDR3 protein: CAISGGTSGNYPPGELFF; CDR3 DNA: TGTGCCATCAGTGGGGGGACTAGCGGGAATTACCCCCCCGGGGAGCTGTTTTTT
V gene: TRBV5-4; J gene: TRBJ2-5; clone size: NA; D gene: NA; CDR3 protein: CASGQGQETQYF; CDR3 DNA: TGTGCCAGCGGGCAGGGGCAAGAGACCCAGTACTTC